The present TCR beta chain was sequenced within a study of blood T cell repertoires in COVID-19. The germline CDR1 and CDR2 sequences are LNHNV and YYDKDF (reference sequence). The ends were cut back, 1 base at V and 1 base at J, with 7 bases in the middle. This CDR3 is built from 14 residues. This clone appeared a few times. Sequenced by immunoSEQ multiplex PCR; TCRdb stores in-frame clones only, minus some. The table lists 90,000 to 120,000 clones, 70% to 90% of them singletons. The sample taken for sequencing was peripheral blood. V usage is TRBV15 and J usage is TRBJ1-1; weak D call: TRBD1 (5 bases). This clonotype was sampled from a man aged 35-49 years with active or convalescent COVID-19. The CDR3 coding sequence is TGTGCCACCAGCAGAGTCAGGGAGAACACTGAAGCTTTCTTT. It translates to CATSRVRENTEAFF.